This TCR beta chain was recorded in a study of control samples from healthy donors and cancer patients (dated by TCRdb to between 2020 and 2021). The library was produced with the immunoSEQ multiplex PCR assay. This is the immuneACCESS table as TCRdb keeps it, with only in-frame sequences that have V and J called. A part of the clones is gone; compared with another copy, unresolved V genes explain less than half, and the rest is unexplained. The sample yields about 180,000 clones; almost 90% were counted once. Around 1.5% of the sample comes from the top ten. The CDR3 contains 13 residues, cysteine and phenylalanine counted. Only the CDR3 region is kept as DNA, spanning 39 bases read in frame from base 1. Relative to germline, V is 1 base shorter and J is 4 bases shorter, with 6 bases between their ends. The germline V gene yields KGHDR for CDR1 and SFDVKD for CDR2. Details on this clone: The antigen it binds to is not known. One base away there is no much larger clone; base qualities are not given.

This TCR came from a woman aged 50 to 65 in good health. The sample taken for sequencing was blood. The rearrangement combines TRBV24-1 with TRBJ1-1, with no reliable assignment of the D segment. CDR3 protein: CATSDFARTEAFF. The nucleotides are TGTGCCACCAGTGATTTTGCGCGCACTGAAGCTTTCTTT.